This T cell receptor beta chain was sequenced in a study of glioma-infiltrating T cells. Findings and limits, study-wide: Only very few CDR3 sequences appeared in both tissue and blood.

Worth noting for this clonotype: Its matching antigen is unknown. A much larger clone differs by one base, so this may be a read error.

Using RNA template, CDR3s of TCR alpha and beta were amplified with iRepertoire arm-PCR. One entry per CDR3 protein results from TCRdb running MiXCR on the multiplex PCR reads. The repertoire has around 130,000 distinct CDR3 sequences, about 22% of them found once; the top ten carry 27%. This CDR3 is built from 14 residues. Germline CDR1 DFQATT, CDR2 SNEGSKA (reference sequence). The chain links TRBV20-1 to TRBJ2-3; 11 nucleotides agree with TRBD1. The receptor was derived from a human donor with low-grade glioma or glioblastoma, undergoing nonglioma brain surgery, or in good health (not recorded which). The specimen was glioma tissue, nonneoplastic brain tissue, or PBMCs (not recorded which). The CDR3 reads CSARGTGGADTRYF. The DNA for the CDR3 is TGCAGTGCTAGGGGGACAGGGGGGGCAGATACGCGGTATTTT.